The entry below describes one T cell receptor beta chain. Its target is not known. This sample stems from a study of post-analysis software for immune sequencing data. Study-level findings and limits: A few TRBV segments appeared more often in patients than in controls, and TRBV5-6, TRBV5-1 and TRBV20-1 were among these.

V lost 5 bases, J lost 4 bases, and 8 bases lay in between. The CDR3 totals 12 residues. Germline V gene lookup returns CDR1 MNHEY and CDR2 SVGAGI. Unique-molecular-identifier-tagged TCR beta cDNA libraries were used. MiXCR was run by TCRdb on the PCR reads, yielding one entry per CDR3 protein. Counted here are more than 350,000 distinct CDR3 sequences, more than 30% occurring once; the ten biggest clones make up about 7.6%. The sample consisted of blood. The sequence was obtained from a girl aged 2-10 years with multiple sclerosis. The J gene is TRBJ1-1, the V gene TRBV6-5; D not resolved. CDR3 loop: CASSAYGTEAFF. The CDR3 region has the DNA TGTGCCAGCAGTGCGTATGGCACTGAAGCTTTCTTT.